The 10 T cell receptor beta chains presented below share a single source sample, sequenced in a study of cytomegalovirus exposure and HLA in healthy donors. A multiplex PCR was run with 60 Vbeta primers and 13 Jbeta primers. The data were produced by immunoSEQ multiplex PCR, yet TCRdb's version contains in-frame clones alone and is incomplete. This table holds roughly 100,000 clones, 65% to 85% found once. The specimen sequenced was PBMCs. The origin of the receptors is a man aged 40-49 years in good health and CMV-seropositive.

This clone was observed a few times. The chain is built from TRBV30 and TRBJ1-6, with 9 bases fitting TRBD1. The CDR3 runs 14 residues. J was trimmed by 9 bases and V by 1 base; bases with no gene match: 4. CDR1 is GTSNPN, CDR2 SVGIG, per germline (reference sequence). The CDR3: CAWSEGQGTSPLHF. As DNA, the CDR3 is TGTGCCTGGAGTGAAGGACAGGGGACTTCACCCCTCCACTTT.

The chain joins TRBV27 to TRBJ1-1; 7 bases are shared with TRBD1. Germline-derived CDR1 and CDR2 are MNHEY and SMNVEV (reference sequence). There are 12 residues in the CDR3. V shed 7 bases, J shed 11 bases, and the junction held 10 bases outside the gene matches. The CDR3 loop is CASTSNRGPAFF. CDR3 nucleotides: TGTGCCAGCACCTCGAACAGGGGCCCGGCTTTCTTT.

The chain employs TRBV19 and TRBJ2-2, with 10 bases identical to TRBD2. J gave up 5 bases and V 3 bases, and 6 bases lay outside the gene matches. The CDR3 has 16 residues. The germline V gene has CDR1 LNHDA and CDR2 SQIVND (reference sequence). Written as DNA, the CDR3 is TGTGCCAGTAGTATGGGCCTTAGCGGGAGGACCGGGGAGCTGTTTTTT. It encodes CASSMGLSGRTGELFF.

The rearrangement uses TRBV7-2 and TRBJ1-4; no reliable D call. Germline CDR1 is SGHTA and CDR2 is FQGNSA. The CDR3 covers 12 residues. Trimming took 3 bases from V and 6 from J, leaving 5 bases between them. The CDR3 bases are TGTGCCAGCAGCTTTTCCTATGAAAAACTGTTTTTT. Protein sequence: CASSFSYEKLFF. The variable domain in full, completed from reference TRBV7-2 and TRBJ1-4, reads GAGVSQSPSNKVTEKGKDVELRCDPISGHTALYWYRQSLGQGLEFLIYFQGNSAPDKSGLPSDRFSAERTGGSVSTLTIQRTQQEDSAVYLCASSFSYEKLFFGSGTQLSVL.

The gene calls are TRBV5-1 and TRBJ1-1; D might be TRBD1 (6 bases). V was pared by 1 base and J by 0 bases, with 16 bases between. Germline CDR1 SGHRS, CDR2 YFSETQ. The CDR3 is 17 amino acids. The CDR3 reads CASSLSGTHSLNTEAFF. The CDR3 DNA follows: TGCGCCAGCAGCTTGTCTGGGACACACAGCTTGAACACTGAAGCTTTCTTT.

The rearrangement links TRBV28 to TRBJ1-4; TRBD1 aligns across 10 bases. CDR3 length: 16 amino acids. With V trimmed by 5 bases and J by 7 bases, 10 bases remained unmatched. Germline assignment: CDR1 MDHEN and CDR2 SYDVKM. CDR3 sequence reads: CASSSPGGTGVEKLFF. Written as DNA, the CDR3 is TGTGCCAGCAGTAGTCCCGGAGGGACAGGGGTTGAAAAACTGTTTTTT.

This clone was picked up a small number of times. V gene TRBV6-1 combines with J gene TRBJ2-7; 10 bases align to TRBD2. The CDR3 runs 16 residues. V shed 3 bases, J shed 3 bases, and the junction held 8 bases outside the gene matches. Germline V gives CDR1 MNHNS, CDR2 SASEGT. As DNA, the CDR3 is TGTGCCAGCAGTGAGCCCTCTAGCGGGAGTAGCTACGAGCAGTACTTC. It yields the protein CASSEPSSGSSYEQYF.

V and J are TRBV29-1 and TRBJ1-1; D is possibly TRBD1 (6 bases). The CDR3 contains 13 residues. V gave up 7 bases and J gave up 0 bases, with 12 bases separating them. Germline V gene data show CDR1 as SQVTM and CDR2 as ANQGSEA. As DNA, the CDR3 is TGCAGCGCCAGGGGTCATATGAACACTGAAGCTTTCTTT. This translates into CSARGHMNTEAFF. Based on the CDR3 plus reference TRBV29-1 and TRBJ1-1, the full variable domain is SAVISQKPSRDICQRGTSLTIQCQVDSQVTMMFWYRQQPGQSLTLIATANQGSEATYESGFVIDKFPISRPNLTFSTLTVSNMSPEDSSIYLCSARGHMNTEAFFGQGTRLTVV.

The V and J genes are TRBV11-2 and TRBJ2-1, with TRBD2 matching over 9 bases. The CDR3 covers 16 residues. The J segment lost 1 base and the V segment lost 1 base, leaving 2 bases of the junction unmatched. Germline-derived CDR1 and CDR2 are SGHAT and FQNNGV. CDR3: CASSLVLAGSYNEQFF. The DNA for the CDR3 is TGTGCCAGCAGCTTAGTACTAGCGGGTTCCTACAATGAGCAGTTCTTC. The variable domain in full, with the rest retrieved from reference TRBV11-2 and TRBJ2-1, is EAGVAQSPRYKIIEKRQSVAFWCNPISGHATLYWYQQILGQGPKLLIQFQNNGVVDDSQLPKDRFSAERLKGVDSTLKIQPAKLEDSAVYLCASSLVLAGSYNEQFFGPGTRLTVL.

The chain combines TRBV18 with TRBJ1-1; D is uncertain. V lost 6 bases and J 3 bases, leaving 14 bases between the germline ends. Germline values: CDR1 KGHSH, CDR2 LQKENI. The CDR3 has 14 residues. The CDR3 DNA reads TGTGCCAGCTCGCGGGATTTATTGTACACTGAAGCTTTCTTT. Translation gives CASSRDLLYTEAFF.